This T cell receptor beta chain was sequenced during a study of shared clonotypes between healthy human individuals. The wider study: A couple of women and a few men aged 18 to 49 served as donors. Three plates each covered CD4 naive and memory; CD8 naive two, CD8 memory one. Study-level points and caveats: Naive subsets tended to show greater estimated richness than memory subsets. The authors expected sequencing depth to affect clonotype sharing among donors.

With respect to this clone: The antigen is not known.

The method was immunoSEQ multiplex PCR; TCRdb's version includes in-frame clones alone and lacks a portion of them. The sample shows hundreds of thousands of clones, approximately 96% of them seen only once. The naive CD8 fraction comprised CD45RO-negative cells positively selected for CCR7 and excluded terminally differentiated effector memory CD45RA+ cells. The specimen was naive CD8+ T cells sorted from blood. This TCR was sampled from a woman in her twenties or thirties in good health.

The CDR3 loop is CASTVRRGHEQYF. Here the CDR3 DNA reads TGTGCCAGCACGGTCAGAAGAGGACACGAGCAGTACTTC. The J gene is TRBJ2-7, the V gene TRBV28; D gene unclear. Germline CDR1 MDHEN, CDR2 SYDVKM. This CDR3 spans 13 amino acids. V lost 7 bases and J lost 5, with 15 bases in between.